This T cell receptor (beta chain) emerged from a study of T cells in Graves' hyperthyroidism and ophthalmopathy. Using RNA transcripts as the source, TCR beta CDR3 regions were amplified. First-round RT-PCR with HTBI primers amplified the TCR CDR3 region. TCRdb fed the multiplex PCR reads into MiXCR, producing one record per CDR3 protein. Found here are some 350,000 distinct CDR3 sequences, 19% of them singletons; the top ten hold 3% to 4.5%. General study points: The model made its ophthalmopathy prediction, and onset followed a median around six months later.

Trimming stripped 6 bases from V and 3 bases from J, with 6 bases between. The CDR3 has 13 amino acids. Germline V gives CDR1 LGHDT, CDR2 YNNKEL (reference sequence). This clonotype has a handful of counts. Its antigen is currently unknown. Pregnant or lactating patients were excluded, as were those with uncontrolled infection or other autoimmune disease. The material sequenced was blood. This chain uses TRBV3-1 with TRBJ2-6; no clear D gene. The origin of this receptor is a woman aged 18-35 years with Graves' hyperthyroidism. The DNA for the CDR3 is TGTGCCAGCAGTCGTTTTGGGGCCAACGTCCTGACTTTC. It yields the protein CASSRFGANVLTF.